This T cell receptor (beta chain) was profiled in a study of T cell changes during pregnancy in multiple sclerosis (dated by TCRdb to between 2019 and 2020). Concerning the study at large: Changes in the T cell repertoire over the course of pregnancy were examined in this study in women with multiple sclerosis.

Library method: the immunoSEQ multiplex PCR assay. TCRdb's version of the immuneACCESS table is confined to in-frame rearrangements and falls short of the full clone set. An unresolved V gene accounts for under half of the shortfall where checked; the remainder is of unknown origin. The sample table contains around 63,000 clones; only one count was recorded for around 94% of them. 2.5% to 3.5% of the sample is taken by the ten largest. To note about this clone: This receptor's antigen is unknown. Base qualities are not recorded, but no much larger clone differs from it by a single base.

The CDR3 holds 15 amino acids from the cysteine to the phenylalanine. Of all the DNA, just the CDR3 is kept, 45 bases in frame from base 1. Per the germline V gene, MNHEY is the CDR1 and SVGAGI is the CDR2. The germline V end is reduced by 2 bases and the J end by 2 bases; junction bases left unmatched: 4. The V and J segments used are TRBV6-5 and TRBJ2-7; 9 nucleotides in the junction match TRBD2. Source: CD8+ T cells from peripheral blood mononuclear cells, taken in the third trimester of pregnancy. The receptor was derived from a female donor in good health, enrolled as a control in a pregnancy study. The CDR3 corresponds to CASSYSGGPAYEQYF. The DNA is TGTGCCAGCAGTTACAGCGGGGGGCCAGCCTACGAGCAGTACTTC.